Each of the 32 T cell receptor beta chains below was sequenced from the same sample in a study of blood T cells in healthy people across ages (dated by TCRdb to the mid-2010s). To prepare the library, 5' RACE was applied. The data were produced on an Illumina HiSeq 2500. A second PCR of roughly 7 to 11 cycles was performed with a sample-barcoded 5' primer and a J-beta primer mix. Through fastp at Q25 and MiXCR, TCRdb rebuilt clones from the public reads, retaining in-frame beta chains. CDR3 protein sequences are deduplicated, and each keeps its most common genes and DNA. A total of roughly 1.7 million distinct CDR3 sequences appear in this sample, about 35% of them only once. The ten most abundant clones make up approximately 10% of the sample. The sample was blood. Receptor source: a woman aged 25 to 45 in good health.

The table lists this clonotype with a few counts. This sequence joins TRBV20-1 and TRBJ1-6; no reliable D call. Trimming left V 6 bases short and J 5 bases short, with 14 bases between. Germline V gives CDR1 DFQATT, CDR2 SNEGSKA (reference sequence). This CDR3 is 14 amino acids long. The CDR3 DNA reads TGCAGTGCCCTGGCCATACGGGATAATTCACCCCTCCACTTT. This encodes CSALAIRDNSPLHF.

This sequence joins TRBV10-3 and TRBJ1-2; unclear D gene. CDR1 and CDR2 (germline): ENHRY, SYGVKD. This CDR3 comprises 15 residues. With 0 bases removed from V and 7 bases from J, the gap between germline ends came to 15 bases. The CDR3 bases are TGTGCCATCAGTGAGTCGGTCATTGCCAAGCGTGGCTACACCTTC. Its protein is CAISESVIAKRGYTF.

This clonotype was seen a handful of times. In nucleotides, the CDR3 is TGTGCCAGCGCAGCTCTAGCGGGGGGGCGCTACGAGCAGTACTTC. Protein: CASAALAGGRYEQYF. The rearrangement links TRBV11-1 to TRBJ2-7, with 12 positions matching TRBD2. Germline CDR1 is SGHAT and CDR2 is FQDESV (reference sequence). V dropped 8 bases and J dropped 3; count of bases not matched to a gene: 8. CDR3 length: 15 residues.

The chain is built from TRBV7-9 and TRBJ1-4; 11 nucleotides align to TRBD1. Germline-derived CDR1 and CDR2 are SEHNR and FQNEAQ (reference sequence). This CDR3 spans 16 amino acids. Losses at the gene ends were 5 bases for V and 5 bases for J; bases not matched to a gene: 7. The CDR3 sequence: CASSTRGQGANEKLFF. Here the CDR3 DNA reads TGTGCCAGCAGCACCCGTGGACAGGGGGCGAATGAAAAACTGTTTTTT.

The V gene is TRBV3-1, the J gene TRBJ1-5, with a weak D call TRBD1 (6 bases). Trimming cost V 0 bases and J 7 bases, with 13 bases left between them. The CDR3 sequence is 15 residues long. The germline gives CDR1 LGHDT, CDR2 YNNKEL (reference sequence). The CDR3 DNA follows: TGTGCCAGCAGCCAAGATAGGGGGGCAGAACAGCCCCAGCATTTT. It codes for CASSQDRGAEQPQHF. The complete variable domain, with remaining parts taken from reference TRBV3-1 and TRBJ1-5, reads DTAVSQTPKYLVTQMGNDKSIKCEQNLGHDTMYWYKQDSKKFLKIMFSYNNKELIINETVPNRFSPKSPDKAHLNLHINSLELGDSAVYFCASSQDRGAEQPQHFGDGTRLSIL.

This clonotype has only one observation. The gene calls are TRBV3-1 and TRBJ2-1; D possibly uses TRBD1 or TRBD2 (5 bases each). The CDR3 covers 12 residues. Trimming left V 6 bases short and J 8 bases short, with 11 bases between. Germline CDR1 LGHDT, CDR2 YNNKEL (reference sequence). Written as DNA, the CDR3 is TGTGCCAGCAGACAGGCCGGGGATGAGCAGTTCTTC. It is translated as CASRQAGDEQFF.

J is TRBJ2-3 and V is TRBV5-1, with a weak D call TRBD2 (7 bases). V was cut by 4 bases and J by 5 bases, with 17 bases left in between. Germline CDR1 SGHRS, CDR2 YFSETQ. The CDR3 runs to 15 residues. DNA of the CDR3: TGCGCCAGCAGCCCAGGGACTACAGGGAGAGATACGCAGTATTTT. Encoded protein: CASSPGTTGRDTQYF.

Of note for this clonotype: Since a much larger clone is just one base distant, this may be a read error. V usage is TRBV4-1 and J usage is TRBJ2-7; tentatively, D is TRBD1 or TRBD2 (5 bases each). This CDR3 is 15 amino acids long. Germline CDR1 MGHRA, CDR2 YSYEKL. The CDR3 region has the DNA TGCGCCGGCAGCCAAGCAGCAGGGAGCTCCTACGAGCAGTACTTC. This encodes CAGSQAAGSSYEQYF.

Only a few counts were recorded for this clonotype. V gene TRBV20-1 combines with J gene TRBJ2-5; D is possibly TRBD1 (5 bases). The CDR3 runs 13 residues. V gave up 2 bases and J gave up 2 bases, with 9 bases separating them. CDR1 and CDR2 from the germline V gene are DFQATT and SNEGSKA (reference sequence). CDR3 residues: CSARLPGQETQYF. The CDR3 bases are TGCAGTGCTAGACTCCCAGGGCAAGAGACCCAGTACTTC.

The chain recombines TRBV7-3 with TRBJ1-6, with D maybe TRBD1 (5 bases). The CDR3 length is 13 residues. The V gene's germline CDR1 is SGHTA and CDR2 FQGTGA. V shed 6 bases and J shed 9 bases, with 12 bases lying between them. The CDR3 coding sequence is TGTGCCAGCAGTCGATCTGACAGTTCACCCCTCCACTTT. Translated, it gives CASSRSDSSPLHF.

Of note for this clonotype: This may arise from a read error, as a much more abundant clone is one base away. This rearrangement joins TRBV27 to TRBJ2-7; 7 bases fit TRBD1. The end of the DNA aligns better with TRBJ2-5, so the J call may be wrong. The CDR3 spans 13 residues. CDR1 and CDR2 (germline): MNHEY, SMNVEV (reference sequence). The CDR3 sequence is CASSTGVGETQYF. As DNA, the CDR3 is TGTGCCAGCAGCACAGGGGTGGGAGAGACCCAGTACTTC.

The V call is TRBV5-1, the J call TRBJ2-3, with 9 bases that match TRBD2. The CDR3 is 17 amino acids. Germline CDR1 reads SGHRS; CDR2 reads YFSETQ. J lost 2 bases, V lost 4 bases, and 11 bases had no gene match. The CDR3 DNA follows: TGCGCCAGCAGCATTGTTGGTAGCGGGGGCCCCACAGATACGCAGTATTTT. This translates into CASSIVGSGGPTDTQYF.

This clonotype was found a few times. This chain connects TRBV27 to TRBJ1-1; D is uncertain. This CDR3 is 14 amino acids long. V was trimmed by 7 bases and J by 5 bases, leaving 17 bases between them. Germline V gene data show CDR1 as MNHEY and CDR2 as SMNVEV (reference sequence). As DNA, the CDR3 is TGTGCCAGCACCCTAGTGGAGGGAGGGACTGAAGCTTTCTTT. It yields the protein CASTLVEGGTEAFF.

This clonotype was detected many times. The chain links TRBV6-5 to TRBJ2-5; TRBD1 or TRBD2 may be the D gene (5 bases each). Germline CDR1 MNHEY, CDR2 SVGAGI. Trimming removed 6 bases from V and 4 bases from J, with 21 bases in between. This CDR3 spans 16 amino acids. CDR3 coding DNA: TGTGCCAGCAGGACTATCGTTCAGGGATTACGAGAGACCCAGTACTTC. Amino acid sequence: CASRTIVQGLRETQYF.

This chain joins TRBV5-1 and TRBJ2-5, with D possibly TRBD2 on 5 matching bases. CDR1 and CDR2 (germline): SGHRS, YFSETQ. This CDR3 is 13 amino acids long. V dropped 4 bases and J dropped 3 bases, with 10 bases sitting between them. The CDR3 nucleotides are TGCGCCAGCAGCGGGCTCGGGGAAGAGACCCAGTACTTC. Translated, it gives CASSGLGEETQYF.

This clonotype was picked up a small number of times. CDR3 nucleotides: TGTGCCAGCAGCACCTATCCCACAGATACGCAGTATTTT. Amino acids: CASSTYPTDTQYF. The chain carries TRBV7-3 and TRBJ2-3; D gene ambiguous. The V gene's germline CDR1 is SGHTA and CDR2 FQGTGA. CDR3 size: 13 residues. The V gene lost 5 bases and the J gene lost 2 bases, with 8 bases spanning the gap.

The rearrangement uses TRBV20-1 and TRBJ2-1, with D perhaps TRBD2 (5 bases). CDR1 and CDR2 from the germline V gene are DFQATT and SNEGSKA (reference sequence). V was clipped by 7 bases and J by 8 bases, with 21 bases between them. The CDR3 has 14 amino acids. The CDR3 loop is CSVETSFELDEQFF. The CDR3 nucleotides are TGCAGTGTCGAAACTAGTTTCGAGCTAGATGAGCAGTTCTTC.

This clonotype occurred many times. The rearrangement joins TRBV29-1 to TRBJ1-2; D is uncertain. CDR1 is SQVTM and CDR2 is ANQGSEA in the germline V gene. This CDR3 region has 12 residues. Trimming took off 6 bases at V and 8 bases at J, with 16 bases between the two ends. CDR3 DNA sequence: TGCAGCGTCGGAACAAACGAGAGGGGCTACACCTTC. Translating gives CSVGTNERGYTF.

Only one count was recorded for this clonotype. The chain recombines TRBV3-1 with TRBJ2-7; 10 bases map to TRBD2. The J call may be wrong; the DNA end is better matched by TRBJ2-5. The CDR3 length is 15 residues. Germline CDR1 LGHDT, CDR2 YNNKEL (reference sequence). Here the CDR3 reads CACTQDPSGGETQYF. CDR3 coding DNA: TGTGCCTGCACCCAAGATCCTAGCGGGGGTGAGACCCAGTACTTC.

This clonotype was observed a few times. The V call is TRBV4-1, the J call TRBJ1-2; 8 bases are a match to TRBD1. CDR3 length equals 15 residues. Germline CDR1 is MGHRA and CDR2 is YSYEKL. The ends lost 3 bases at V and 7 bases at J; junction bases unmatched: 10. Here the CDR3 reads CASSQGQVLHCGYTF. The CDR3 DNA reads TGCGCCAGCAGCCAGGGACAGGTCCTCCACTGTGGCTACACCTTC.

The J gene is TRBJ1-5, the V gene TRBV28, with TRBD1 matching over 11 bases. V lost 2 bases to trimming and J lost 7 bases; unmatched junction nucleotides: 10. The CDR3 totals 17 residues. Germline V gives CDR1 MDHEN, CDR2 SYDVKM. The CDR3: CASSLDAGTGGRQPQHF. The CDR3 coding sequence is TGTGCCAGCAGTTTAGACGCGGGGACAGGGGGACGCCAGCCCCAGCATTTT.

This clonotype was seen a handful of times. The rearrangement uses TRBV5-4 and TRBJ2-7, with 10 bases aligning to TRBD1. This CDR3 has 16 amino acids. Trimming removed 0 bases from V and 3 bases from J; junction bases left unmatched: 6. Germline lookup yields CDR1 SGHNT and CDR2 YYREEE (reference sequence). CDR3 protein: CASSLAGTGVSYEQYF. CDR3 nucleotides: TGTGCCAGCAGCTTGGCCGGGACAGGGGTGAGCTACGAGCAGTACTTC.

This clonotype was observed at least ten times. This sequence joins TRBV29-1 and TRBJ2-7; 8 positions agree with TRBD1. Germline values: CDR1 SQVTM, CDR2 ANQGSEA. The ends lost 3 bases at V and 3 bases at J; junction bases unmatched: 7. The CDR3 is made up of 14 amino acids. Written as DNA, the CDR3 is TGCAGCGTTGATACGACAGGGGACGACTACGAGCAGTACTTC. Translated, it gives CSVDTTGDDYEQYF.

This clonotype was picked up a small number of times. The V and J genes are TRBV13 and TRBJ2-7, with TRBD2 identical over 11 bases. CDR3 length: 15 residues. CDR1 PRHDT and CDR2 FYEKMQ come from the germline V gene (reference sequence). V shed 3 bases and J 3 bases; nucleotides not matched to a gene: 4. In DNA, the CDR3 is TGTGCCAGCAGCTTTATAGCGGGGGGGGGCTACGAGCAGTACTTC. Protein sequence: CASSFIAGGGYEQYF. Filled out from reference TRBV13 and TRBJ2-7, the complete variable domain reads AAGVIQSPRHLIKEKRETATLKCYPIPRHDTVYWYQQGPGQDPQFLISFYEKMQSDKGSIPDRFSAQQFSDYHSELNMSSLELGDSALYFCASSFIAGGGYEQYFGPGTRLTVT.

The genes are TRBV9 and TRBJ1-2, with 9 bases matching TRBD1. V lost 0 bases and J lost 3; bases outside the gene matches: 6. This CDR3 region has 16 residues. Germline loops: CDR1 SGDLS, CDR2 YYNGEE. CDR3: CASSVGTGGSYYGYTF. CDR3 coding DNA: TGTGCCAGCAGCGTAGGCACAGGGGGCTCGTACTATGGCTACACCTTC.

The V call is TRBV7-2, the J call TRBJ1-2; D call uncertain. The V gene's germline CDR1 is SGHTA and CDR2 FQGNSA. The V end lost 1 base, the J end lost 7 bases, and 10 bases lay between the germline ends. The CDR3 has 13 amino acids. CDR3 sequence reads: CASSLEGWGGYTF. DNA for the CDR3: TGTGCCAGCAGCTTAGAGGGTTGGGGTGGCTACACCTTC.

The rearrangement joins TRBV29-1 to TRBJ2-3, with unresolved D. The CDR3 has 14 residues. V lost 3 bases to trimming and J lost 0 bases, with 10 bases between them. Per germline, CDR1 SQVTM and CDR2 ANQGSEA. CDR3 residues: CSVEDELSTDTQYF. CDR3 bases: TGCAGCGTTGAGGATGAGTTAAGCACAGATACGCAGTATTTT.

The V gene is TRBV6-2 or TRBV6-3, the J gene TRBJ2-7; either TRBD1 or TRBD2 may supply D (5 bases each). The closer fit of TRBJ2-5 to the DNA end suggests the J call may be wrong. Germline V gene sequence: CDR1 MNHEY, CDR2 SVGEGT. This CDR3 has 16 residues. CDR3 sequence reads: CASSYYPGTSSETQYF. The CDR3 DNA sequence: TGTGCCAGCAGTTACTATCCCGGGACCAGCAGTGAGACCCAGTACTTC.

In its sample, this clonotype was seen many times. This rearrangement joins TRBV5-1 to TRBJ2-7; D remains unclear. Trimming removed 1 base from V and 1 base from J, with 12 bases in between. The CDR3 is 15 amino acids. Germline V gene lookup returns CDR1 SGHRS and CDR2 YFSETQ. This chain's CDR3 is CASSLYPEKSYEQYF. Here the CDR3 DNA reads TGCGCCAGCAGCTTGTACCCAGAGAAATCCTACGAGCAGTACTTC.

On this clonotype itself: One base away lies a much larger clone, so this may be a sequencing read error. CDR3 sequence: CASSLSRLEQFF. The CDR3 bases are TGCGCCAGCAGCTTGTCGAGGCTTGAGCAGTTCTTC. J is TRBJ2-1 and V is TRBV5-1; D is uncertain. Trimming removed 1 base at V and 9 bases at J, with 8 bases between. The CDR3 has 12 residues. Germline CDR1 reads SGHRS; CDR2 reads YFSETQ.

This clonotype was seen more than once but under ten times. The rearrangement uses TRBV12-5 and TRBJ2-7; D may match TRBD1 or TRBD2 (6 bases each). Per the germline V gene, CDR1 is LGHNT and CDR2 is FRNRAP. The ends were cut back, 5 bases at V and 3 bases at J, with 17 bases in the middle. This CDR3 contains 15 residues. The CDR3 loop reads CASGLPRGGGYEQYF. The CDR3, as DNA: TGTGCTAGTGGTCTCCCCCGAGGAGGGGGCTACGAGCAGTACTTC.

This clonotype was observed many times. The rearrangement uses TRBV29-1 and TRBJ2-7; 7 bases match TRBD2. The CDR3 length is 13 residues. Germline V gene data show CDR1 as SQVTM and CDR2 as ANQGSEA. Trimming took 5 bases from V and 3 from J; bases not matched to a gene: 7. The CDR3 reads CSVLSGELYEQYF. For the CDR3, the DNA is TGCAGCGTTCTCAGCGGGGAACTCTACGAGCAGTACTTC.